Following are 27 T cell receptor beta chains from one sample sequenced in a study of long-term antiretroviral therapy in people with HIV. Samples were assayed with immunoSEQ v3.0 at survey level. TCRdb's copy holds only in-frame clones and misses some; the assay was immunoSEQ multiplex PCR. The sample holds about 38,000 clones, around 85% seen once. This specimen was unsorted PBMCs, taken 1.5 years after starting antiretroviral therapy. The receptors derive from a man aged 18 to 35 with HIV.

The gene calls are TRBV5-4 and TRBJ2-7; 15 bases fit TRBD2. The J segment lost 9 bases and the V segment lost 4 bases, leaving 14 bases of the junction unmatched. This CDR3 has 17 amino acids. The germline V gene encodes CDR1 SGHNT and CDR2 YYREEE (reference sequence). Here the CDR3 DNA reads TGTGCCAGCAGCCCCGGGACTAGCGGGAGGTATACTACGGGGCAGTACTTC. It encodes CASSPGTSGRYTTGQYF.

The J gene is TRBJ1-2, the V gene TRBV9; tentatively, D is TRBD1 (6 bases). V shed 0 bases and J shed 1 base, with 13 bases lying between them. Germline V gene lookup returns CDR1 SGDLS and CDR2 YYNGEE. This CDR3 spans 16 amino acids. CDR3: CASSVGTAGLNYGYTF. CDR3 DNA: TGTGCCAGCAGCGTAGGGACAGCGGGCCTTAACTATGGCTACACCTTC.

The rearrangement joins TRBV19 to TRBJ1-1; the D gene is possibly TRBD1 (5 bases). The CDR3 has 13 residues. Germline lookup yields CDR1 LNHDA and CDR2 SQIVND (reference sequence). V was shortened by 3 bases and J by 7 bases, with 12 bases between the two germline ends. CDR3 coding DNA: TGTGCCAGTAGTATCCGGGGGTACAATGAAGCTTTCTTT. Encoded protein: CASSIRGYNEAFF. The complete variable domain, with remaining parts taken from reference TRBV19 and TRBJ1-1, reads DGGITQSPKYLFRKEGQNVTLSCEQNLNHDAMYWYRQDPGQGLRLIYYSQIVNDFQKGDIAEGYSVSREKKESFPLTVTSAQKNPTAFYLCASSIRGYNEAFFGQGTRLTVV.

The chain joins TRBV5-6 to TRBJ2-3, with 7 nucleotides matching TRBD2. Per the germline V gene, CDR1 is SGHDT and CDR2 is YYEEEE. The V gene end was trimmed by 4 bases and the J gene end by 0 bases; junction bases not matched to a gene: 11. This CDR3 contains 17 residues. The CDR3, as DNA: TGTGCCAGCAGCCAGGAGGGGATGGGAGGGAGCACAGATACGCAGTATTTT. This sequence encodes CASSQEGMGGSTDTQYF.

The V call is TRBV28, the J call TRBJ2-7; the D gene is possibly TRBD2 (6 bases). CDR3 length: 13 amino acids. Trimming removed 6 bases from V and 3 bases from J, with 12 bases in between. The V gene's germline CDR1 is MDHEN and CDR2 SYDVKM. The CDR3 loop reads CASSSTGVYEQYF. The CDR3 coding sequence is TGTGCCAGCAGCTCGACGGGGGTCTACGAGCAGTACTTC.

CDR3 bases: TGTGCCACTGGCTCTGGAAACACCATATATTTT. This translates into CATGSGNTIYF. The V call is TRBV10-3, the J call TRBJ1-3; no clear D gene. Germline V gives CDR1 ENHRY, CDR2 SYGVKD. V lost 10 bases, J lost 0 bases, and 4 bases lay in between. This CDR3 is 11 amino acids long.

This clone occurred once. The chain joins TRBV10-3 to TRBJ2-2, with D tentatively TRBD2 (6 bases). The CDR3 spans 18 residues. CDR1 is ENHRY, CDR2 SYGVKD, per germline. V was cut by 7 bases and J by 1 base, with 22 bases left in between. The DNA for the CDR3 is TGTGCCATCAATCTCCCCCCGACGGGAGTAGAGAACACCGGGGAGCTGTTTTTT. It translates to CAINLPPTGVENTGELFF.

The chain joins TRBV18 to TRBJ1-4; 7 nucleotides line up with TRBD1. CDR1 KGHSH and CDR2 LQKENI come from the germline V gene. The trim removed 6 bases at V and 5 bases at J, leaving 9 bases unmatched. The CDR3 is 15 amino acids. CDR3 coding DNA: TGTGCCAGCTCGCCGCAGACAGGGCTAAATGAAAAACTGTTTTTT. Its protein product is CASSPQTGLNEKLFF.

The chain uses TRBV5-1 and TRBJ2-3; 15 positions agree with TRBD2. J gave up 1 base and V 4 bases, and 7 bases lay outside the gene matches. The CDR3 has 18 residues. Germline CDR1 SGHRS, CDR2 YFSETQ. The CDR3 region has the DNA TGCGCCAGCAGCCGCGGACTAGCGGGAGGGACGGGCACAGATACGCAGTATTTT. Translating gives CASSRGLAGGTGTDTQYF.

The CDR3 nucleotides read TGTGCCAGCAGTTTTGGACTAGCGGGAGGGTCCTACGAGCAGTACTTC. Translation: CASSFGLAGGSYEQYF. The chain has TRBV5-4 and TRBJ2-7; 15 positions agree with TRBD2. V was clipped by 5 bases and J by 1 base; unmatched bases: 4. The germline CDR1 and CDR2 sequences are SGHNT and YYREEE (reference sequence). The CDR3 is 16 amino acids.

The rearrangement links TRBV7-9 to TRBJ2-1; tentatively, D is TRBD2 (7 bases). The CDR3 totals 18 residues. Germline CDR1 SEHNR, CDR2 FQNEAQ (reference sequence). The germline V and J ends were trimmed by 0 bases and 3 bases, with 18 bases remaining between them. CDR3 nucleotide sequence: TGTGCCAGCAGCTTAGCGAGGGGGGGCAACCCGAGCTACAATGAGCAGTTCTTC. Residues: CASSLARGGNPSYNEQFF.

CDR3 in DNA: TGCGCCAGCAGCCAATGGGCGGGTTACAATGAGCAGTTCTTC. Residues: CASSQWAGYNEQFF. V usage is TRBV4-3 and J usage is TRBJ2-1, with D perhaps TRBD2 (5 bases). Trimming removed 2 bases at V and 4 bases at J, with 9 bases between. CDR1 LGHNA and CDR2 YSLEER come from the germline V gene. The CDR3 loop spans 14 amino acids.

The chain employs TRBV6-6 and TRBJ2-7, with 7 bases lining up with TRBD1. The CDR3 sequence is 15 residues long. CDR1 is MNHNY and CDR2 is SVGAGI in the germline V gene (reference sequence). V lost 2 bases to trimming and J lost 2 bases; unmatched junction nucleotides: 6. This CDR3 is CASSYEQGPAYEQYF. In DNA form, the CDR3 reads TGTGCCAGCAGTTACGAACAGGGGCCGGCCTACGAGCAGTACTTC.

The gene calls are TRBV28 and TRBJ1-2; D ambiguous. Germline CDR1 reads MDHEN; CDR2 reads SYDVKM. V was clipped by 4 bases and J by 4 bases, with 13 bases between them. The CDR3 consists of 14 residues. The CDR3 coding sequence is TGTGCCAGCAGTTCTTCAGGTCTCTCCTATGGCTACACCTTC. It translates to CASSSSGLSYGYTF.

The chain recombines TRBV19 with TRBJ2-5; D tentatively fits TRBD1 or TRBD2 (6 bases each). The V end was cut by 7 bases, the J end by 2 bases, with 8 bases between. The V gene's germline CDR1 is LNHDA and CDR2 SQIVND (reference sequence). The CDR3 consists of 12 residues. The CDR3 loop reads CASKGGQETQYF. In DNA form, the CDR3 reads TGTGCCAGTAAGGGGGGTCAAGAGACCCAGTACTTC.

This chain links TRBV7-9 with TRBJ1-2; D uncertain. The V gene's germline CDR1 is SEHNR and CDR2 FQNEAQ (reference sequence). This CDR3 contains 16 residues. V was cut by 4 bases and J by 0 bases, with 15 bases left in between. This CDR3 is CASSSITAIANYGYTF. In nucleotides, the CDR3 is TGTGCCAGCAGCTCTATAACAGCGATAGCTAACTATGGCTACACCTTC.

The chain couples TRBV7-6 to TRBJ1-4; D remains ambiguous. V was pared by 5 bases and J by 8 bases, with 18 bases between. The germline V gene encodes CDR1 SGHVS and CDR2 FNYEAQ. The CDR3 spans 15 residues. The CDR3 DNA is TGTGCCAGCAGCCAGGAGGGCACAAAAGGCGAAAAACTGTTTTTT. This sequence encodes CASSQEGTKGEKLFF.

V and J are TRBV7-2 and TRBJ2-2; D is undetermined. V shed 1 base and J shed 5 bases, with 5 bases lying between them. The CDR3 consists of 13 residues. The germline gives CDR1 SGHTA, CDR2 FQGNSA. The CDR3 is CASSLGPTGELFF. Written as DNA, the CDR3 is TGTGCCAGCAGCTTAGGCCCGACCGGGGAGCTGTTTTTT.

The rearrangement joins TRBV18 to TRBJ2-3; TRBD2 agrees at 11 bases. The length of the CDR3 is 18 residues. J gave up 2 bases and V 0 bases, and 7 bases lay outside the gene matches. Germline CDR1 KGHSH, CDR2 LQKENI. The CDR3 DNA sequence: TGTGCCAGCTCACCACCGGGAGGACTAGCGGGCGTCACAGATACGCAGTATTTT. It specifies CASSPPGGLAGVTDTQYF.

The rearrangement joins TRBV29-1 to TRBJ2-2; 12 bases agree with TRBD2. V lost 4 bases to trimming and J lost 4 bases; unmatched junction nucleotides: 7. Germline V gene data show CDR1 as SQVTM and CDR2 as ANQGSEA. This CDR3 is 16 amino acids long. The DNA for the CDR3 is TGCAGCGTTGTTAGGACGACTAGCGGGGGCACCGGGGAGCTGTTTTTT. It codes for CSVVRTTSGGTGELFF.

This chain connects TRBV10-1 to TRBJ2-7; 12 bases agree with TRBD1. CDR1 and CDR2 from the germline V gene are WNHNN and SYGVQD (reference sequence). Trimming cost V 0 bases and J 7 bases; bases outside gene matches: 7. The CDR3 spans 16 residues. The CDR3 loop reads CASSESGTGGAGEQYF. In DNA, the CDR3 is TGCGCCAGCAGTGAGTCGGGGACAGGGGGCGCGGGGGAGCAGTACTTC.

The chain uses TRBV28 and TRBJ2-7, with D unresolved. Trimming took off 8 bases at V and 5 bases at J, with 7 bases between the two ends. Germline CDR1 is MDHEN and CDR2 is SYDVKM. The CDR3 covers 10 residues. The CDR3 nucleotides read TGTGCCAGCGCCGGGCACGAGCAGTACTTC. This encodes CASAGHEQYF.

The V and J genes are TRBV2 and TRBJ1-5, with 8 bases matching TRBD1. J gave up 2 bases and V 6 bases, and 0 bases lay outside the gene matches. CDR1 and CDR2 from the germline V gene are SNHLY and FYNNEI. The CDR3 is made up of 13 amino acids. The CDR3 coding sequence is TGTGCCAGCAGGACAGGGGGCAATCAGCCCCAGCATTTT. This encodes CASRTGGNQPQHF. Complete variable domain (other parts from reference TRBV2 and TRBJ1-5): EPEVTQTPSHQVTQMGQEVILRCVPISNHLYFYWYRQILGQKVEFLVSFYNNEISEKSEIFDDQFSVERPDGSNFTLKIRSTKLEDSAMYFCASRTGGNQPQHFGDGTRLSIL.

CDR3 DNA: TGTGCCTGGAGTGTTGGCACCTTCAATCAGCCCCAGCATTTT. Translating gives CAWSVGTFNQPQHF. The chain combines TRBV30 with TRBJ1-5; D remains ambiguous. This CDR3 region has 14 residues. With 0 bases removed from V and 3 bases from J, the gap between germline ends came to 9 bases. CDR1 is GTSNPN and CDR2 is SVGIG in the germline V gene (reference sequence).

This chain uses TRBV7-9 with TRBJ2-7; no definite D call. Looked up from germline, CDR1 is SEHNR and CDR2 is FQNEAQ (reference sequence). V gave up 1 base and J gave up 10 bases, with 11 bases separating them. CDR3 length equals 12 residues. In nucleotides, the CDR3 is TGTGCCAGCAGCTTAGGAAGGTCCGATCAGTACTTC. Protein sequence: CASSLGRSDQYF.

J is TRBJ2-1 and V is TRBV2; the D gene is possibly TRBD2 (6 bases). The CDR3 is made up of 14 amino acids. V lost 8 bases, J lost 7 bases, and 18 bases lay in between. Looked up from germline, CDR1 is SNHLY and CDR2 is FYNNEI. The CDR3 region is CASRRDGSRNEQFF. Written as DNA, the CDR3 is TGTGCCAGCCGGCGGGACGGGAGTAGGAATGAGCAGTTCTTC. Full variable domain (rest looked up from reference TRBV2 and TRBJ2-1): EPEVTQTPSHQVTQMGQEVILRCVPISNHLYFYWYRQILGQKVEFLVSFYNNEISEKSEIFDDQFSVERPDGSNFTLKIRSTKLEDSAMYFCASRRDGSRNEQFFGPGTRLTVL.

The rearrangement joins TRBV6-1 to TRBJ1-5, with a possible D match to TRBD1 (6 bases). The CDR3 runs 15 residues. Germline V lookup: CDR1 MNHNS, CDR2 SASEGT. With 2 bases removed from V and 0 bases from J, the gap between germline ends came to 8 bases. CDR3 sequence (DNA): TGTGCCAGCAGTGAAACAGGGTATAGCAATCAGCCCCAGCATTTT. The encoded protein is CASSETGYSNQPQHF.